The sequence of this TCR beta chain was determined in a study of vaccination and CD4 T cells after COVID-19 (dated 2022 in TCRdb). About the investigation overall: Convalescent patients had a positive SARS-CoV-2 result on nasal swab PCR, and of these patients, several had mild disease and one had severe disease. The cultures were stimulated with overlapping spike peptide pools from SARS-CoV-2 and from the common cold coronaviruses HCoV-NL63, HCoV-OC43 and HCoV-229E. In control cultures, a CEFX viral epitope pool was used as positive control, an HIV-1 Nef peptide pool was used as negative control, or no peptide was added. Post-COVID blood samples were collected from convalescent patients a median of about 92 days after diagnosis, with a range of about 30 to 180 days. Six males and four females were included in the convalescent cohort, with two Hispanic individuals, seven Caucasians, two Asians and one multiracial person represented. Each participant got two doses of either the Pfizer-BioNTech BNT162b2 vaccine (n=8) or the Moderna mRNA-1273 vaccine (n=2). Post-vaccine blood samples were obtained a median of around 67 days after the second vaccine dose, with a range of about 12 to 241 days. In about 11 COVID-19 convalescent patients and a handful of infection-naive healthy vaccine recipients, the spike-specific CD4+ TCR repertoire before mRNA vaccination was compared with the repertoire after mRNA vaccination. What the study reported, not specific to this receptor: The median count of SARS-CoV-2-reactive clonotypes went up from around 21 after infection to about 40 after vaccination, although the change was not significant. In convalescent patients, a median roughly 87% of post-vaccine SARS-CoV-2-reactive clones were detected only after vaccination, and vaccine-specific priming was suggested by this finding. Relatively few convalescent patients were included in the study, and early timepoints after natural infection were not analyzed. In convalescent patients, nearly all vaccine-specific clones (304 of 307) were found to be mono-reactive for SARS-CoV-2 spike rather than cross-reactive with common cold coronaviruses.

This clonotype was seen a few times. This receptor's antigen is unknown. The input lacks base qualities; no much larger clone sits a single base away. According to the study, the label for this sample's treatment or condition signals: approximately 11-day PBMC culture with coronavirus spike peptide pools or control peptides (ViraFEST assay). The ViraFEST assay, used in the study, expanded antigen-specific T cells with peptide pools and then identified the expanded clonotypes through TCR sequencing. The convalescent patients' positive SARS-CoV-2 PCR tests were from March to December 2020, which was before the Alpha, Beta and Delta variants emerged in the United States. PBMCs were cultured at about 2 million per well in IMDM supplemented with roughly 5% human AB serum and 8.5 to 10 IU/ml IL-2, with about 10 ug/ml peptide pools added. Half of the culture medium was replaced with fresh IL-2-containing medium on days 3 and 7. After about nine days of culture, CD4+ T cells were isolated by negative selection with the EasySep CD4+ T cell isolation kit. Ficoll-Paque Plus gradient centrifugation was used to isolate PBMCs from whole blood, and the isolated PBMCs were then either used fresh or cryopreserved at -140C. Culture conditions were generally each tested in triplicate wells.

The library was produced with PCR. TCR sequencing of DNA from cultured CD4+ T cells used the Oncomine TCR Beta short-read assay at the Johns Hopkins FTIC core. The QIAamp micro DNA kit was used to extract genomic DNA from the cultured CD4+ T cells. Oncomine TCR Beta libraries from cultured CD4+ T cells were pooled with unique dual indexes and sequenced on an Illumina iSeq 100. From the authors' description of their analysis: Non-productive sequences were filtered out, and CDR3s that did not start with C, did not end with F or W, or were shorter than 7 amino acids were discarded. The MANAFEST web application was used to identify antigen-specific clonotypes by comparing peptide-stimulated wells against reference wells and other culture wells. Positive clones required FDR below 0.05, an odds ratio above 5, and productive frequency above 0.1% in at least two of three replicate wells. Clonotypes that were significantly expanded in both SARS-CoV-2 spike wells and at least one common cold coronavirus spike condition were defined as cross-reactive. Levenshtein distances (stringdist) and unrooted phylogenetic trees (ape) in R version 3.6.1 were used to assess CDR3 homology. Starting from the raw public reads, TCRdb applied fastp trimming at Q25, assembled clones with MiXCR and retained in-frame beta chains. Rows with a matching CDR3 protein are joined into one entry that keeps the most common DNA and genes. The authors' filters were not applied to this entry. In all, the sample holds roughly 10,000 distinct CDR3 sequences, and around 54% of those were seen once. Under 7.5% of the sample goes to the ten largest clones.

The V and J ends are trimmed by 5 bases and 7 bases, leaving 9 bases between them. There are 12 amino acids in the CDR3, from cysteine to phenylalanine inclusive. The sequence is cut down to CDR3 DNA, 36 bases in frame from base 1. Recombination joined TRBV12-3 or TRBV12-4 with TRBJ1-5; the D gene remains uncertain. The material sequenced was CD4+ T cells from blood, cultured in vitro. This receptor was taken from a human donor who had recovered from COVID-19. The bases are TGTGCCAGCAGTACAGTGGTACAGCCCCAGCATTTT. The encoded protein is CASSTVVQPQHF.